The TCR beta chain under discussion was sequenced for a study of blood T cell repertoires in COVID-19. Whole-study context: Samples of COVID-19 (acute and convalescent) were obtained from the United States, Italy and Spain.

Clones were read by immunoSEQ multiplex PCR, and TCRdb kept only the in-frame ones, dropping some. The sample carries around 150,000 clones, approximately 82% recorded once. The germline V gene has CDR1 SQVTM and CDR2 ANQGSEA. This CDR3 has 12 amino acids. This TCR derives from a woman at least 80 years old with acute or convalescent COVID-19. This chain joins TRBV29-1 and TRBJ2-7; maybe TRBD1 (6 bases). Sequencing was performed on peripheral blood. CDR3 region: CSAGQKNYEQYF. CDR3 coding DNA: TGCAGTGCCGGACAGAAAAACTACGAGCAGTACTTC.